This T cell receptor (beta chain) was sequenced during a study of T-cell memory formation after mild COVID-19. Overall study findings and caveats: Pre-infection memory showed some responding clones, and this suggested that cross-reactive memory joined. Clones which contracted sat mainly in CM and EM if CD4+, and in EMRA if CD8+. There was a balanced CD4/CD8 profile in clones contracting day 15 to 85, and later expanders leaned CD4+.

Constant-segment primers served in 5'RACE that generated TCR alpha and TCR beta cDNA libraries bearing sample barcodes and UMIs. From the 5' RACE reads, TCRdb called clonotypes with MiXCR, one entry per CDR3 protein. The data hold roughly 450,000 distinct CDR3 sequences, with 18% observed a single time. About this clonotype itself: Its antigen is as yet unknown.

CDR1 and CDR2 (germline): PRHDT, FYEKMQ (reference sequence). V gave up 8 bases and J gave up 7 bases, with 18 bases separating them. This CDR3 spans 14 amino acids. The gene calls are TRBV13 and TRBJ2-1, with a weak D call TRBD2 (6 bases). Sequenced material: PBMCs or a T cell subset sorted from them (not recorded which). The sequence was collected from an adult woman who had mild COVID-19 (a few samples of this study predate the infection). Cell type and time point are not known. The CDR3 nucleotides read TGTGCCAGCCTGATTACGGGAGCGGTAAATGAGCAGTTCTTC. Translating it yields CASLITGAVNEQFF.